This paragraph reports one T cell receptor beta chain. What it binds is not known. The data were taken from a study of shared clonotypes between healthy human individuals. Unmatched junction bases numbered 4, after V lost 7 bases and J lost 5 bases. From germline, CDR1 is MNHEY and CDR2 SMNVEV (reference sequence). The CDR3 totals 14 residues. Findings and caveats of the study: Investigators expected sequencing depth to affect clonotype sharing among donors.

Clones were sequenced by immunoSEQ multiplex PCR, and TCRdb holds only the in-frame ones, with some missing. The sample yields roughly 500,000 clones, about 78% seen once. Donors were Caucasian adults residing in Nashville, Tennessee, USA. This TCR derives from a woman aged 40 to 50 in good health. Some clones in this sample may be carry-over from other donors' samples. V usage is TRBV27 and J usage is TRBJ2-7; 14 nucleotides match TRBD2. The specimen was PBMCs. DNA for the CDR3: TGTGCCAGCAATCCGGGACTAGCGGGAGACGAGCAGTACTTC. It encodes CASNPGLAGDEQYF.